Each of the 19 T cell receptor beta chains below was sequenced from the same sample in a study of blood T cells in healthy people across ages. Combining a sample-barcoded 5' primer with a J-beta primer mix, a second PCR ran for roughly 7 to 11 cycles. TCRdb reprocessed the 5' RACE reads via MiXCR and lists one record per CDR3 protein. Here the sample spans about 730,000 distinct CDR3 sequences, about 42% being singletons. Material for sequencing was blood. These receptors all come from an older woman in good health.

The chain employs TRBV21-1 and TRBJ1-2; TRBD1 is taken as the D call from the table, unchecked against the DNA. TRBV21-1 is annotated as a pseudogene. The CDR3 totals 16 residues. The CDR3, as DNA: TGTGCCAGCAGCAACTGGCAGAGGGGCCGGGTCTATGGCTACACCTTC. Translating gives CASSNWQRGRVYGYTF.

This clonotype has a handful of counts. This chain connects TRBV29-1 to TRBJ1-1, with D perhaps matching TRBD1 (5 bases). With 0 bases removed from V and 5 bases from J, the gap between germline ends came to 13 bases. Germline-derived CDR1 and CDR2 are SQVTM and ANQGSEA. The CDR3 length is 14 residues. The CDR3 DNA sequence: TGCAGCGTTGAAGATCCGGGGCCGGGAACTGAAGCTTTCTTT. Translated: CSVEDPGPGTEAFF.

J is TRBJ1-5 and V is TRBV10-3; no reliable D call. The germline V gene has CDR1 ENHRY and CDR2 SYGVKD. With 6 bases removed from V and 7 bases from J, the gap between germline ends came to 10 bases. This CDR3 is 12 amino acids long. The CDR3 protein is CAISTESQPQHF. CDR3 nucleotides: TGTGCCATCAGCACTGAATCACAGCCCCAGCATTTT.

V is TRBV4-1 and J is TRBJ2-5; possibly TRBD2 for D (6 bases). CDR3 length: 17 residues. Germline CDR1 is MGHRA and CDR2 is YSYEKL. The V end was cut by 0 bases, the J end by 2 bases, with 16 bases between. CDR3 DNA sequence: TGCGCCAGCAGCCAAGATCGGAGTCTGGGGGGACAAGAGACCCAGTACTTC. This sequence encodes CASSQDRSLGGQETQYF.

This clonotype was seen only a few times. V usage is TRBV4-3 and J usage is TRBJ1-2; weak D call: TRBD1 (5 bases). The CDR3 contains 14 residues. Deletions cut 0 bases from V and 7 bases from J, with 12 bases between. Germline V gene sequence: CDR1 LGHNA, CDR2 YSLEER. CDR3 DNA: TGCGCCAGCAGCCAAGACCCAGGGAAGGGTGGCTACACCTTC. Protein: CASSQDPGKGGYTF.

As for this clonotype: This could be a read error, since a much larger clone is one nucleotide away. The genes are TRBV29-1 and TRBJ2-5; 8 bases are shared with TRBD2. The germline gives CDR1 SQVTM, CDR2 ANQGSEA. The junction had 8 bases not matched to a gene; V was cut back by 6 bases and J by 5 bases. The CDR3 contains 13 residues. CDR3 bases: TGCAGCGTAGAGGGACTAGTAAATGAGACCCAGTACTTC. Its translation: CSVEGLVNETQYF. Filled out from reference TRBV29-1 and TRBJ2-5, the complete variable domain reads SAVISQKPSRDICQRGTSLTIQCQVDSQVTMMFWYRQQPGQSLTLIATANQGSEATYESGFVIDKFPISRPNLTFSTLTVSNMSPEDSSIYLCSVEGLVNETQYFGPGTRLLVL.

This clonotype was counted between two and nine times. The rearrangement joins TRBV14 to TRBJ2-6, with unresolved D. Germline CDR1 reads SGHDN; CDR2 reads FVKESK. Deletions cut 4 bases from V and 0 bases from J, with 10 bases between. The CDR3 runs to 16 residues. The CDR3 coding sequence is TGTGCCAGCAGCCGACGGAGTGACTCTGGGGCCAACGTCCTGACTTTC. This codes for CASSRRSDSGANVLTF.

The chain joins TRBV27 to TRBJ2-4; 7 bases line up with TRBD1. CDR1 MNHEY and CDR2 SMNVEV come from the germline V gene (reference sequence). CDR3 length: 15 residues. V shed 8 bases, J shed 0 bases, and the junction held 7 bases outside the gene matches. The CDR3 sequence is CASRGQTIAKNIQYF. CDR3 in DNA: TGTGCCAGCCGGGGACAGACCATAGCCAAAAACATTCAGTACTTC.

The chain combines TRBV28 with TRBJ2-7; 8 nucleotides align to TRBD1. CDR1 is MDHEN, CDR2 SYDVKM, per germline. This CDR3 contains 15 residues. The ends lost 6 bases at V and 4 bases at J; junction bases unmatched: 11. In DNA form, the CDR3 reads TGTGCCAGCAGCCCCGGGCCAGGGGGCTTTTACGAGCAGTACTTC. Its protein is CASSPGPGGFYEQYF.

This clonotype has a handful of counts. V usage is TRBV29-1 and J usage is TRBJ1-1; 10 bases line up with TRBD1. The CDR3 sequence is 14 residues long. The germline gives CDR1 SQVTM, CDR2 ANQGSEA. Germline trimming cut 6 bases from V and 8 bases from J; bases unmatched to any gene: 12. DNA of the CDR3: TGCAGCGTCAGGACAGGGGGTTCTCTTCTGGAAGCTTTCTTT. This sequence encodes CSVRTGGSLLEAFF.

In its sample, this clonotype was seen a few times. J is TRBJ2-4 and V is TRBV4-3; 11 bases are a match to TRBD2. The J call is doubtful: the DNA matches TRBJ2-7 better. CDR1 is LGHNA and CDR2 is YSLEER in the germline V gene. The CDR3 consists of 15 residues. The CDR3 region is CASSQGLAGRYEQYF. The CDR3 DNA reads as TGCGCCAGCAGCCAAGGACTAGCGGGACGGTACGAGCAGTACTTC.

This clonotype was seen only a few times. The gene calls are TRBV20-1 and TRBJ2-7; 7 bases map to TRBD1. The CDR3 is 14 amino acids. V was clipped by 4 bases and J by 1 base; unmatched bases: 7. Germline CDR1 reads DFQATT; CDR2 reads SNEGSKA (reference sequence). The CDR3 region has the DNA TGCAGTGCTAAGACAGGGTTGGCTTCCTACGAGCAGTACTTC. Protein sequence: CSAKTGLASYEQYF.

The chain joins TRBV20-1 to TRBJ2-1, with D perhaps being TRBD1 or TRBD2 (7 bases each). Trimming took off 6 bases at V and 10 bases at J, with 16 bases between the two ends. The CDR3 has 12 residues. Germline CDR1 DFQATT, CDR2 SNEGSKA (reference sequence). This chain's CDR3 is CSAQVGGGEQFF. The DNA for the CDR3 is TGCAGTGCCCAGGTGGGAGGGGGCGAGCAGTTCTTC.

The chain carries TRBV6-1 and TRBJ2-3; D possibly corresponds to TRBD2 (5 bases). Germline V gene sequence: CDR1 MNHNS, CDR2 SASEGT. Between the trimmed V and J ends, which lost 6 bases and 6 bases, there was a span of 19 bases. There are 15 residues in the CDR3. The CDR3 DNA reads TGTGCCAGCAGGGAATCCGGGGTACTTAAGGATACGCAGTATTTT. Encoded protein: CASRESGVLKDTQYF.

This clonotype showed up just once. The rearrangement links TRBV20-1 to TRBJ2-3, with TRBD1 matching 8 bases. J lost 6 bases, V lost 4 bases, and 15 bases had no gene match. CDR3 length: 16 amino acids. CDR1 and CDR2 (germline): DFQATT, SNEGSKA (reference sequence). The CDR3 loop reads CSAKLLGQGDSDTQYF. The CDR3 nucleotides read TGCAGTGCTAAACTATTAGGACAGGGCGATTCGGATACGCAGTATTTT.

Concerning this clonotype itself: This sequence may be a read error, since a much larger clone differs from it by one base. The chain has TRBV5-1 and TRBJ2-1, with 9 bases fitting TRBD2. The germline gives CDR1 SGHRS, CDR2 YFSETQ. The trim removed 5 bases at V and 5 bases at J, leaving 17 bases unmatched. The CDR3 has 18 residues. CDR3 sequence reads: CASRIQGSPLAGHNEQFF. In DNA, the CDR3 is TGCGCCAGCAGGATCCAGGGTTCCCCTCTAGCGGGACACAATGAGCAGTTCTTC.

This clonotype was seen just once. The gene calls are TRBV7-2 and TRBJ1-4; D unclear. There are 15 residues in the CDR3. Germline assignment: CDR1 SGHTA and CDR2 FQGNSA. V was shortened by 2 bases and J by 4 bases, with 11 bases between the two germline ends. The CDR3 here is CASSLSGEVNEKLFF. Written as DNA, the CDR3 is TGTGCCAGCAGCTTAAGTGGGGAAGTTAATGAAAAACTGTTTTTT.

A note on this clonotype: This may come from a read error, since a much larger clone is one base off. The chain has TRBV18 and TRBJ2-3, with 11 bases matching TRBD2. Germline assignment: CDR1 KGHSH and CDR2 LQKENI. This CDR3 has 15 residues. CDR3 nucleotide sequence: TGTGCCAGCTCACTGAGACTAGCGGGGACAGGTACGCAGTATTTT. It specifies CASSLRLAGTGTQYF.

This chain uses TRBV20-1 with TRBJ1-5; the match to TRBD1 covers 9 bases. J lost 3 bases, V lost 6 bases, and 12 bases had no gene match. CDR1 is DFQATT, CDR2 SNEGSKA, per germline (reference sequence). This CDR3 has 16 residues. DNA for the CDR3: TGCAGTGCCTTGGGACAGGGATTTTTAAACAATCAGCCCCAGCATTTT. Amino acid sequence: CSALGQGFLNNQPQHF.